This T cell receptor beta chain appears in the sequencing data of a study of blood T cell repertoires in COVID-19 (dated by TCRdb to 2020 to 2022). In terms of the full investigation: Samples covering the acute and convalescent phases of COVID-19 were provided by collaborators in the United States, Italy and Spain. Samples came from the ongoing ImmuneRACE study (first 160 participants) plus 1,254 subjects from 6 global collaborators. A de-identified subject ID, COVID-19 status, age in years and sex were almost always included in the sample metadata. The prospective study material was composed of cDNA or gDNA derived from T cells, B-cell-depleted T cells, or PBMCs. Where available, HLA class I and class II types were taken from metadata supplied by the sample provider and were not determined by assay-based typing. A freely available public database, intended as a resource for researchers studying the immune response to SARS-CoV-2, is where the repertoires were released. Deeply sampled blood TCRbeta repertoires from subjects exposed to, actively infected with, or recovered from COVID-19 were included in the dataset. Results the study describes overall, beyond this receptor: Clinical and demographic metadata were provided uncurated, with the amount varying by source and participant.

The CDR3 spans 17 residues, from the cysteine through the phenylalanine. Only CDR3 DNA remains: 51 bases, in frame from the first base. CDR1 and CDR2, looked up from the germline V gene, are SGDLS and YYNGEE. V ends up 0 bases short and J 0 bases short, with an unmatched junction base count of 5. TCRbeta CDR3 regions were amplified from genomic DNA using the immunoSEQ Assay, a bias-controlled multiplex PCR. The study's own analysis went as follows. The number of nucleated cells in each sample was estimated by amplification of reference gene primers within the assay. To quantify the absolute abundance of each unique TCRbeta CDR3 rearrangement, sequence reads were collapsed and filtered. For each sample, productive Simpson clonality was calculated as the square root of Simpson's diversity index over productive rearrangements. The source is immuneACCESS, and TCRdb retained only in-frame sequences with V and J called. Part of the clones is not carried over; for the studies checked, unresolved V genes explain less than half of this, and the remainder is unexplained. The V and J calls and clone size are taken from that table; D and trimming were inferred from the DNA. The sample table lists over 30,000 clones, 80% to 90% of them with a count of one. Over 3.5% of the sample is in the top ten clones.

Each collaborating institution followed its own protocols to collect whole blood in K2EDTA tubes. For TCRbeta analysis, collaborators shipped samples as frozen whole blood, isolated PBMCs, or DNA extracted from either of those sample types. This clone was counted a single time. Its target antigen remains unknown. No much larger clone exists at a distance of one base, and base qualities are not known. Sequenced material: peripheral blood. This clonotype was obtained from a man over 45 with acute or convalescent COVID-19. This chain joins TRBV9 to TRBJ2-3; the central 9 bases match TRBD1. The CDR3 corresponds to CASSVASQGASTDTQYF. The DNA sequence is given as TGTGCCAGCAGCGTAGCCTCACAGGGGGCTAGCACAGATACGCAGTATTTT.